This T cell receptor beta chain comes out of a study of T cells and copy number aberrations in small-cell lung cancer (dated by TCRdb to about 2021). About the study as a whole: TCR repertoire sequencing was paired with whole-exome sequencing of the same tumor regions to relate T cell metrics to mutations and copy number aberrations. Tumor TCR data were available for 17 patients, and roughly 13 patients had TCR data from both tumor and normal tissue. Points the paper makes about the study in general: Every specimen was formalin-fixed paraffin-embedded tissue, a material known to introduce sequencing artifacts. A small sample size, resulting from surgical resection being uncommon in small-cell lung cancer, limited the study, and the findings need validation. Lower T-cell density, richness and clonality were observed in tumors than in adjacent lung tissue, although the difference in density was not significant.

Trimming removed 6 bases from V and 4 bases from J, leaving 13 bases between the germline ends. Taken from cysteine to phenylalanine, the CDR3 has 15 residues. CDR3 DNA only is kept here, 45 bases in frame from base 1. CDR1 is given as MDHEN and CDR2 as SYDVKM, both from the germline V gene. To note about this clone: This clone's antigen is unknown. Base qualities were left out, and no much larger clone turns up one base away.

Donors were patients with limited-stage small-cell lung cancer who underwent surgical resection in Hangzhou, China, between about 2007 and 2020. All donors were treated with upfront surgery without preoperative chemotherapy or radiotherapy, and immunotherapy was not given to any donor before or after surgery. In the sequenced cohort of roughly 19 patients, every patient was either a smoker or a heavy second-hand smoker. Adjacent normal lung was collected at least 2 cm from the tumor margin and was confirmed morphologically free of malignant cells by two pathologists. Multi-region TCR-beta sequencing of resected limited-stage small-cell lung cancers and of tumor-adjacent lung tissue was performed to characterize T cell repertoire heterogeneity. Genomic DNA was extracted from FFPE tissue using the AllPrep DNA/RNA FFPE Kit (Qiagen). The immunoSEQ hsTCRB Kit, with multiplexed V- and J-gene primers, was used to amplify TCR-beta CDR3 regions from genomic DNA. Unique DNA barcodes were added in a second PCR, and the samples were pooled together with one negative control and one positive control. Pooled TCR-beta libraries were sequenced on an Illumina MiSeq with a 150-cycle paired-end protocol. From the authors' description of their analysis: Adaptive Biotechnologies processed the raw sequencing data and produced a report containing normalized, annotated TCR-beta repertoires. T-cell density was calculated by normalizing TCR-beta templates to usable DNA, with usable DNA estimated through amplification of housekeeping genes. Richness was the count of unique rearrangements, and clonality was defined as 1 minus Pielou's evenness. This is the immuneACCESS table as TCRdb keeps it, with only in-frame sequences that have V and J called. A part of the clones is gone; compared with another copy, unresolved V genes explain less than half, and the rest is unexplained. V and J calls and clone size are copied from that table; D and trimming were computed from the DNA. The sample has over 6,500 clones on record, 82% of them singletons. Of the sample, 3.5% to 5.5% falls within the top ten clones.

The specimen sequenced was normal tissue next to the tumor. The chain couples TRBV28 to TRBJ2-6; TRBD1 is perhaps the D gene, given 6 matching bases. The receptor was isolated from a woman between 50 and 59 years old with small cell lung cancer. The DNA sequence follows: TGTGCCAGCAGCCCTCAGGGGACAGGGGCCAACGTCCTGACTTTC. Its amino acids are CASSPQGTGANVLTF.